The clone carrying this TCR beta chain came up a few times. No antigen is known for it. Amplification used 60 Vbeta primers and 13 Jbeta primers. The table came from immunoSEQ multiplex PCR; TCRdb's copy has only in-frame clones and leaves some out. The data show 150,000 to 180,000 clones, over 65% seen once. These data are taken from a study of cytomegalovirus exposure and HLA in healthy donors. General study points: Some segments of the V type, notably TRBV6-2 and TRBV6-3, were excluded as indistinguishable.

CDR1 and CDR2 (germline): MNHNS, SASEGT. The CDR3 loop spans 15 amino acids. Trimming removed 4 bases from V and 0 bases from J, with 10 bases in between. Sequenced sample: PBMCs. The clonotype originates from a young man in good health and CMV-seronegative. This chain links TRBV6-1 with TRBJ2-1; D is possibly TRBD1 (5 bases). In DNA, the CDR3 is TGTGCCAGCAGTGTGGGGCAGGGCTCCTACAATGAGCAGTTCTTC. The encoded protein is CASSVGQGSYNEQFF.